This TCR beta chain stems from a study of shared clonotypes between healthy human individuals. Turning to the study itself: Each donor had three CD4 naive, three CD4 memory, two CD8 naive and one CD8 memory plate.

Of note for this clone: Antigen specificity is unknown.

This table comes from immunoSEQ multiplex PCR, and its TCRdb copy is limited to in-frame clones, with some not included. The sample has 1,500,000 or so clones, less than 99% seen once. Overall study findings and caveats: Apart from blood, nothing was sampled; tissue repertoires likely differ. Sharing across four donors was highest in naive CD4 (around 5%) and lowest in memory CD8 (0.4%).

The CDR3 is made up of 13 amino acids. The V end was cut by 7 bases, the J end by 3 bases, with 11 bases between. The germline V gene encodes CDR1 LNHNV and CDR2 YYDKDF (reference sequence). In the CD4+ fraction, cells were divided into CD45RA+ naive and CD45RA-negative memory subsets. Specimen: naive CD4+ T cells sorted from blood. Regarding subset: CD45RA+ positively selected. The chain joins TRBV15 to TRBJ2-3, with D maybe TRBD1 (5 bases). The TCR originated in a man aged 30 to 39 in good health. The CDR3 reads CATTGSLTDTQYF. The CDR3 nucleotides are TGTGCCACCACAGGGTCACTGACAGATACGCAGTATTTT.